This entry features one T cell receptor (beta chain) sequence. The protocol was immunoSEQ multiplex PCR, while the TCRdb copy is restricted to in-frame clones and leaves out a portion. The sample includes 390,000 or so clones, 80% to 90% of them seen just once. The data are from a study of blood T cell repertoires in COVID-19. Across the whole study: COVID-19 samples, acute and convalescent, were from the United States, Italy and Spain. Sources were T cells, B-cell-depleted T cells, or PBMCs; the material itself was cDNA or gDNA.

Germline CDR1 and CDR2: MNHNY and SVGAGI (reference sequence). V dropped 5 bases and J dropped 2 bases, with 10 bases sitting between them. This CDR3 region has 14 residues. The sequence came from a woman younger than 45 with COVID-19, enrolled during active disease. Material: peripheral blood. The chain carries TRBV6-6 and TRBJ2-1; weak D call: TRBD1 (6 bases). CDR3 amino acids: CASSPGHPYNEQFF. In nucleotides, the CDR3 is TGTGCCAGCAGTCCGGGACACCCCTACAATGAGCAGTTCTTC.